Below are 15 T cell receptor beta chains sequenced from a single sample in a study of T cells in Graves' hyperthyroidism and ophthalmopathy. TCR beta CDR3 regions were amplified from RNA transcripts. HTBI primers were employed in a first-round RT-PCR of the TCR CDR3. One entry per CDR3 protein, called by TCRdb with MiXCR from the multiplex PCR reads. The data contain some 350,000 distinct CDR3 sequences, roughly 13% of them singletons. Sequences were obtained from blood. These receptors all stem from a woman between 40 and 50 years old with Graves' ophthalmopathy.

Here the CDR3 reads CASSVRPGPHLNTIYF. CDR3 DNA: TGTGCCAGCAGTGTACGCCCGGGGCCGCATTTAAACACCATATATTTT. V and J are TRBV13 and TRBJ1-3; tentative D call: TRBD1 (5 bases). This CDR3 is built from 16 residues. Germline V CDR1 and CDR2: PRHDT, FYEKMQ (reference sequence). Trimming cost V 6 bases and J 6 bases, with 21 bases left between them.

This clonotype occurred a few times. Here the CDR3 reads CASHGLAGPDSNYGYTF. The CDR3 nucleotides read TGTGCCAGCCATGGTTTGGCAGGGCCGGACTCCAACTATGGCTACACCTTC. The chain employs TRBV6-1 and TRBJ1-2, with D possibly being TRBD1 (5 bases). The germline V gene encodes CDR1 MNHNS and CDR2 SASEGT. The CDR3 has 17 amino acids. Trimming removed 8 bases at V and 2 bases at J, with 24 bases between.

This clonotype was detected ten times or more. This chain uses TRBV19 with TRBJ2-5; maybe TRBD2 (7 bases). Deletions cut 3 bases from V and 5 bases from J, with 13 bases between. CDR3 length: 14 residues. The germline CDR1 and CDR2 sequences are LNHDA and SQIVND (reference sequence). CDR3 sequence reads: CASSMGGGRETQYF. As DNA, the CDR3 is TGTGCCAGTAGTATGGGGGGGGGCAGGGAGACCCAGTACTTC.

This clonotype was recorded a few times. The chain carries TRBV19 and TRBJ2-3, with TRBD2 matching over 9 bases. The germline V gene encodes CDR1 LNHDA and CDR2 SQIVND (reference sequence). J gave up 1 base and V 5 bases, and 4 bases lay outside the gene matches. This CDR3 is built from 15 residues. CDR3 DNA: TGTGCCAGTAGTCGCGGGAGGGTAGGCACAGATACGCAGTATTTT. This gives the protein CASSRGRVGTDTQYF. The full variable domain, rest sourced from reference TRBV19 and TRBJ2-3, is DGGITQSPKYLFRKEGQNVTLSCEQNLNHDAMYWYRQDPGQGLRLIYYSQIVNDFQKGDIAEGYSVSREKKESFPLTVTSAQKNPTAFYLCASSRGRVGTDTQYFGPGTRLTVL.

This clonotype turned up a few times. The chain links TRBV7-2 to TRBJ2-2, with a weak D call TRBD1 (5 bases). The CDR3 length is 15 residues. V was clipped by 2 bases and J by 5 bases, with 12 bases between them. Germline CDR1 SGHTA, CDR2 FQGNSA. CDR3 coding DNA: TGTGCCAGCAGCTTAAATCAAAGGGGTACCGGGGAGCTGTTTTTT. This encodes CASSLNQRGTGELFF.

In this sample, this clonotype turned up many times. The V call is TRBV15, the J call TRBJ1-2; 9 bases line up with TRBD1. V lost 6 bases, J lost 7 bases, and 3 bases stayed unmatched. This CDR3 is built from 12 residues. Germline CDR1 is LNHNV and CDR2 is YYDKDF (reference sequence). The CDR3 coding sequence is TGTGCCACCAGTAGGGACAGGGCTGGCTACACCTTC. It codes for CATSRDRAGYTF.

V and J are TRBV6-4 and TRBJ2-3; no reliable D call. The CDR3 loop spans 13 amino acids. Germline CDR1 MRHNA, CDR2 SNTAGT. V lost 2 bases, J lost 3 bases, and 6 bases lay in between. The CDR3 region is CASSDTDTDTQYF. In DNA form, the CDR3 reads TGTGCCAGCAGTGACACGGATACAGATACGCAGTATTTT.

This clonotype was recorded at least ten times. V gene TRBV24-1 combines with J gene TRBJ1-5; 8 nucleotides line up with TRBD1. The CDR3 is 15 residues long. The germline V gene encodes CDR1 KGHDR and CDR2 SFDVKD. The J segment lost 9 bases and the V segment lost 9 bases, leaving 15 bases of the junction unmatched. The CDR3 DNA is TGTGCCACCTCCCCTGCGGGACAGGTCTCGGGGCCCCAGCATTTT. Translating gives CATSPAGQVSGPQHF.

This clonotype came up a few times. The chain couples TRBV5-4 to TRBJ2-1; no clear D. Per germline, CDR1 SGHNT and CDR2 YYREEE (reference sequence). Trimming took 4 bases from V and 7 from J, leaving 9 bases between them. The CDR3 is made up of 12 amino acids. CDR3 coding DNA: TGTGCCAGCAGCGGACGTAGTAATGAGCAGTTCTTC. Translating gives CASSGRSNEQFF.

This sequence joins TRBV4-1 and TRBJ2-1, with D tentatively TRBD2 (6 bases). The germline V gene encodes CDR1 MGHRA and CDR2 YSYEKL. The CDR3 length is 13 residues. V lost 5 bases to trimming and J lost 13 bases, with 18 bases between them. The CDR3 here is CASSLGWGGDQFF. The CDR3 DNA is TGCGCCAGCAGCTTGGGTTGGGGCGGGGACCAGTTCTTC.

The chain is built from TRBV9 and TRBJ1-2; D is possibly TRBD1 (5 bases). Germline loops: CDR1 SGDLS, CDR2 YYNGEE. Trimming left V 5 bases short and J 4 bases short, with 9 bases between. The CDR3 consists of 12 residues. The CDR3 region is CASRGVIYGYTF. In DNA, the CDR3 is TGTGCCAGCAGGGGGGTCATCTATGGCTACACCTTC.

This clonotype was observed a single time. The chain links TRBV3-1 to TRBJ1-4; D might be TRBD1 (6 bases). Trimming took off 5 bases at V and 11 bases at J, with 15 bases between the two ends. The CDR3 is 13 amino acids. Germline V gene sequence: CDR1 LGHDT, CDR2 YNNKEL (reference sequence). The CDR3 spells CASSSQEGDKLFF. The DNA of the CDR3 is TGTGCCAGCAGCTCCCAGGAGGGGGATAAACTGTTTTTT.

DNA for the CDR3: TGCAGTTCTATGGGACAGGGTCACTACGAGCAGTACTTC. This translates into CSSMGQGHYEQYF. This sequence joins TRBV20-1 and TRBJ2-7; 9 positions match TRBD1. Trimming removed 8 bases from V and 3 bases from J; junction bases left unmatched: 8. The CDR3 extends over 13 amino acids. Germline V gene sequence: CDR1 DFQATT, CDR2 SNEGSKA (reference sequence).

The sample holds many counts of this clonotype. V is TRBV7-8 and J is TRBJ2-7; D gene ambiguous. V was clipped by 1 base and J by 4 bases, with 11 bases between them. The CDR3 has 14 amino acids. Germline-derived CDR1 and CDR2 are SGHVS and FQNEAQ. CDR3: CASSLGEQSYEQYF. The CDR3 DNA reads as TGTGCCAGCAGCTTAGGGGAACAGTCATACGAGCAGTACTTC.

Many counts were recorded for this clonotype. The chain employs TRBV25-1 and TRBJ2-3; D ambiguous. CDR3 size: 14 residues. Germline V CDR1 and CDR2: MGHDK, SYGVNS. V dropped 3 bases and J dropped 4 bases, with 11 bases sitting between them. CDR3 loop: CASSDYGLADTQYF. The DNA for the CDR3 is TGTGCCAGCAGTGATTACGGGCTCGCAGATACGCAGTATTTT. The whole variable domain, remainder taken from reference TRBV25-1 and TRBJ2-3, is EADIYQTPRYLVIGTGKKITLECSQTMGHDKMYWYQQDPGMELHLIHYSYGVNSTEKGDLSSESTVSRIRTEHFPLTLESARPSHTSQYLCASSDYGLADTQYFGPGTRLTVL.